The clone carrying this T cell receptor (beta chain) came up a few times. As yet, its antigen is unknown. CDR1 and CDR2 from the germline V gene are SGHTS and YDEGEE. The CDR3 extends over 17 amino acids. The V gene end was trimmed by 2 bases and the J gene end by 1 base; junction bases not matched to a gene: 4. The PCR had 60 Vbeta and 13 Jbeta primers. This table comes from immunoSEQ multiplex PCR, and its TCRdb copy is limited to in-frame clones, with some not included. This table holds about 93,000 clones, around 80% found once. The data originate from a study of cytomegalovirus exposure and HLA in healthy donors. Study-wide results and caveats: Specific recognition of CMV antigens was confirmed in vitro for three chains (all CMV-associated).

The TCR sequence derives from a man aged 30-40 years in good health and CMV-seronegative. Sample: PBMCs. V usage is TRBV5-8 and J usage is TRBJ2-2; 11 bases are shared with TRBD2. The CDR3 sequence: CASSFVGTSGNTGELFF. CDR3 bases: TGTGCCAGCAGCTTTGTTGGGACTAGCGGGAACACCGGGGAGCTGTTTTTT.